The rows below give T cell receptor beta chains drawn from one sample of a study of shared clonotypes between healthy human individuals. Assay used: immunoSEQ multiplex PCR; TCRdb lists only in-frame clones, some missing. There are approximately 650,000 clones in the sample; 95% to 96% occur only once, and roughly 0.1% lies in the top ten. The sample taken for sequencing was naive CD8+ T cells sorted from blood. All receptors come from a woman in her twenties or thirties in good health. The CDR3 runs from the conserved cysteine through the conserved F or W. Fields, in order: clone size, J gene, V gene, CDR3 length, D gene, CDR3 protein, CDR3 DNA. The D gene is left open where the match is weak. Clone size is given for some rows only: seen once, a few or many times, or a class if the clone is expanded.

size: -; J: TRBJ2-1; V: TRBV4-1; length: 15; D: -; CDR3: CASSDGLEGGNEQFF; DNA: TGCGCCAGCAGCGACGGACTAGAGGGGGGGAATGAGCAGTTCTTC
size: few; J: TRBJ2-7; V: TRBV5-6; length: 16; D: TRBD2; CDR3: CASSAGLAGAAYEQYF; DNA: TGTGCCAGCAGCGCGGGACTAGCGGGAGCCGCTTACGAGCAGTACTTC
size: -; J: TRBJ2-7; V: TRBV2; length: 11; D: -; CDR3: CASSDNYEQYF; DNA: TGTGCCAGCAGTGATAACTACGAGCAGTACTTC
size: -; J: TRBJ1-2; V: TRBV2; length: 16; D: -; CDR3: CASSQPGTWGSDGYTF; DNA: TGTGCCAGCAGTCAACCCGGGACATGGGGTTCGGATGGCTACACCTTC
size: -; J: TRBJ2-4; V: TRBV13; length: 14; D: -; CDR3: CASSTKRVGNIQYF; DNA: TGTGCCAGCAGCACCAAGCGGGTAGGAAACATTCAGTACTTC
size: -; J: TRBJ2-5; V: TRBV6-1; length: 15; D: -; CDR3: CASRVLFGLQETQYF; DNA: TGTGCCAGCAGAGTCCTTTTTGGGCTCCAAGAGACCCAGTACTTC
size: -; J: TRBJ2-2; V: TRBV19; length: 15; D: -; CDR3: CASSMAPGRTGELFF; DNA: TGTGCCAGTAGTATGGCCCCCGGTAGGACCGGGGAGCTGTTTTTT
size: -; J: TRBJ1-3; V: TRBV7-9; length: 19; D: TRBD1; CDR3: CASSLEGLRGRFSGNTIYF; DNA: TGTGCCAGCAGCTTGGAGGGTCTTAGGGGGCGGTTCTCTGGAAACACCATATATTTT
size: -; J: TRBJ1-5; V: TRBV19; length: 15; D: -; CDR3: CASSIGRNSNQPQHF; DNA: TGTGCCAGTAGTATCGGCAGAAATAGCAATCAGCCCCAGCATTTT
size: -; J: TRBJ2-7; V: TRBV9; length: 15; D: -; CDR3: CASSVADSIIYEQYF; DNA: TGTGCCAGCAGCGTAGCCGACAGCATCATTTACGAGCAGTACTTC
size: -; J: TRBJ2-7; V: TRBV11-2; length: 15; D: TRBD2; CDR3: CASSSSAGDTYEQYF; DNA: TGTGCCAGCAGCTCCTCAGCGGGAGACACCTACGAGCAGTACTTC
size: -; J: TRBJ2-7; V: TRBV19; length: 16; D: TRBD1; CDR3: CASSHYRDRGSYEQYF; DNA: TGTGCCAGTAGTCACTACCGGGACAGGGGTTCCTACGAGCAGTACTTC
size: once; J: TRBJ1-5; V: TRBV10-2; length: 16; D: TRBD1; CDR3: CASSEGGTGANQPQHF; DNA: TGCGCCAGCAGTGAGGGGGGGACAGGGGCCAATCAGCCCCAGCATTTT
size: -; J: TRBJ2-2; V: TRBV4-1; length: 15; D: -; CDR3: CASSLRTANTGELFF; DNA: TGCGCCAGCAGCCTCAGGACGGCGAACACCGGGGAGCTGTTTTTT
size: -; J: TRBJ2-3; V: TRBV14; length: 16; D: -; CDR3: CASSQHGLVFTDTQYF; DNA: TGTGCCAGCAGCCAACATGGTCTTGTATTCACAGATACGCAGTATTTT
size: -; J: TRBJ2-7; V: TRBV7-9; length: 16; D: TRBD2; CDR3: CASSPGLPRASHEQYF; DNA: TGTGCCAGCAGCCCGGGACTACCCCGAGCCTCCCACGAGCAGTACTTC
size: -; J: TRBJ2-7; V: TRBV6-5; length: 14; D: -; CDR3: CASSSGGSVYEQYF; DNA: TGTGCCAGCAGCTCCGGAGGGTCCGTCTACGAGCAGTACTTC
size: -; J: TRBJ1-3; V: TRBV2; length: 14; D: -; CDR3: CASSDFTGGNTIYF; DNA: TGTGCCAGCAGTGATTTCACAGGGGGAAACACCATATATTTT
size: -; J: TRBJ2-6; V: TRBV11-2; length: 18; D: TRBD1; CDR3: CASSLGTGGTSGANVLTF; DNA: TGTGCCAGCAGCTTGGGGACAGGGGGCACCTCTGGGGCCAACGTCCTGACTTTC
size: -; J: TRBJ2-1; V: TRBV10-1; length: 16; D: -; CDR3: CASSKLRGAHHNEQFF; DNA: TGCGCCAGCAGCAAACTTCGGGGGGCTCACCACAATGAGCAGTTCTTC
size: -; J: TRBJ2-7; V: TRBV2; length: 12; D: -; CDR3: CASPGRGDEQYF; DNA: TGTGCCAGCCCCGGAAGGGGCGACGAGCAGTACTTC
size: -; J: TRBJ2-7; V: TRBV9; length: 14; D: -; CDR3: CASSVDLGTHEQYF; DNA: TGTGCCAGCAGCGTAGATCTGGGAACCCACGAGCAGTACTTC
size: -; J: TRBJ1-4; V: TRBV27; length: 15; D: -; CDR3: CASSLGRGANEKLFF; DNA: TGTGCCAGCAGTTTAGGGAGGGGGGCTAATGAAAAACTGTTTTTT
size: few; J: TRBJ1-2; V: TRBV19; length: 14; D: -; CDR3: CASTAIQGSYGYTF; DNA: TGTGCCAGTACCGCTATTCAGGGGTCGTATGGCTACACCTTC
size: -; J: TRBJ2-7; V: TRBV25-1; length: 13; D: -; CDR3: CASSPTQGFEQYF; DNA: TGTGCCAGCAGTCCAACCCAGGGGTTCGAGCAGTACTTC
size: -; J: TRBJ1-2; V: TRBV2; length: 15; D: -; CDR3: CASQDVGGSPRGYTF; DNA: TGTGCCAGCCAAGACGTGGGGGGGTCCCCGCGGGGCTACACCTTC
size: -; J: TRBJ2-7; V: TRBV10-2; length: 13; D: -; CDR3: CASSRKSSYEQYF; DNA: TGCGCCAGCAGCCGTAAGAGCTCCTACGAGCAGTACTTC
size: -; J: TRBJ2-4; V: TRBV5-4; length: 13; D: -; CDR3: CASSSEAKNIQYF; DNA: TGTGCCAGCAGCTCAGAAGCCAAAAACATTCAGTACTTC
size: -; J: TRBJ1-1; V: TRBV5-1; length: 16; D: -; CDR3: CASSARGGRTVTEAFF; DNA: TGCGCCAGCAGCGCCCGGGGTGGACGAACCGTCACTGAAGCTTTCTTT
size: -; J: TRBJ2-1; V: TRBV19; length: 11; D: -; CDR3: CASSMRDEQFF; DNA: TGTGCCAGTAGTATGAGGGATGAGCAGTTCTTC
size: -; J: TRBJ2-7; V: TRBV7-2; length: 14; D: TRBD1; CDR3: CASEPGQLTYEQYF; DNA: TGTGCCAGCGAACCGGGACAGCTAACCTACGAGCAGTACTTC
size: -; J: TRBJ2-3; V: TRBV20-1; length: 11; D: -; CDR3: CSARRSDTQYF; DNA: TGCAGTGCCCGGAGGTCAGATACGCAGTATTTT
size: -; J: TRBJ2-7; V: TRBV7-9; length: 13; D: -; CDR3: CASSLDRVDEQYF; DNA: TGTGCCAGCAGCTTAGACAGGGTGGACGAGCAGTACTTC
size: -; J: TRBJ1-2; V: TRBV29-1; length: 16; D: -; CDR3: CSVLPGTKVFNYGYTF; DNA: TGCAGCGTTCTACCGGGAACTAAAGTTTTCAACTATGGCTACACCTTC
size: -; J: TRBJ1-2; V: TRBV9; length: 16; D: -; CDR3: CASSVRASPILYGYTF; DNA: TGTGCCAGCAGCGTCAGGGCATCCCCGATCCTATATGGCTACACCTTC
size: -; J: TRBJ2-1; V: TRBV27; length: 16; D: TRBD2; CDR3: CASSFMTSGSYNEQFF; DNA: TGTGCCAGCAGTTTCATGACTAGCGGGAGTTACAATGAGCAGTTCTTC
size: -; J: TRBJ1-3; V: TRBV4-1; length: 17; D: -; CDR3: CASSQVFVESSGNTIYF; DNA: TGCGCCAGCAGCCAAGTTTTTGTGGAGAGCTCTGGAAACACCATATATTTT
size: -; J: TRBJ2-1; V: TRBV10-3; length: 14; D: TRBD2; CDR3: CAISGELADNEQFF; DNA: TGTGCCATCAGTGGGGAACTAGCGGACAATGAGCAGTTCTTC
size: -; J: TRBJ2-7; V: TRBV7-2; length: 16; D: TRBD2; CDR3: CASSLHGTSGTYEQYF; DNA: TGTGCCAGCAGCTTGCATGGGACTAGCGGGACCTACGAGCAGTACTTC
size: -; J: TRBJ2-3; V: TRBV7-2; length: 14; D: -; CDR3: CASSRPGVQGTQYF; DNA: TGTGCCAGCAGCCGCCCCGGCGTACAAGGTACGCAGTATTTT
size: -; J: TRBJ1-5; V: TRBV27; length: 16; D: -; CDR3: CASSLSFRGDDQPQHF; DNA: TGTGCCAGCAGTTTATCGTTCAGGGGAGATGATCAGCCCCAGCATTTT
size: -; J: TRBJ1-5; V: TRBV4-1; length: 16; D: -; CDR3: CASSQSRRGSNQPQHF; DNA: TGCGCCAGCAGCCAAAGCAGGAGGGGAAGTAATCAGCCCCAGCATTTT
size: once; J: TRBJ2-1; V: TRBV28; length: 20; D: -; CDR3: CASSPPGLVPKGKVFNEQFF; DNA: TGTGCCAGCAGTCCACCGGGGTTAGTCCCAAAGGGTAAGGTATTCAATGAGCAGTTCTTC
size: once; J: TRBJ2-7; V: TRBV19; length: 13; D: -; CDR3: CASSFGSGYEQYF; DNA: TGTGCCAGTAGTTTCGGGAGCGGCTACGAGCAGTACTTC
size: -; J: TRBJ2-1; V: TRBV7-8; length: 13; D: -; CDR3: CASSPSDREEQFF; DNA: TGTGCCAGCAGTCCATCCGACCGGGAGGAGCAGTTCTTC
size: -; J: TRBJ1-2; V: TRBV28; length: 15; D: TRBD1; CDR3: CASSKRTGGNYGYTF; DNA: TGTGCCAGCAGCAAGAGGACAGGGGGCAACTATGGCTACACCTTC
size: once; J: TRBJ2-7; V: TRBV29-1; length: 13; D: TRBD1; CDR3: CSVETGQGYEQYF; DNA: TGCAGCGTTGAAACCGGACAGGGCTACGAGCAGTACTTC
size: -; J: TRBJ2-7; V: TRBV19; length: 16; D: TRBD2; CDR3: CASSIRKLAGTYEQYF; DNA: TGTGCCAGTAGTATTCGGAAGCTAGCGGGAACCTACGAGCAGTACTTC
size: -; J: TRBJ1-3; V: TRBV10-2; length: 16; D: -; CDR3: CASSLAYRDGGNTIYF; DNA: TGCGCCAGCAGTTTAGCCTACCGGGACGGTGGAAACACCATATATTTT
size: -; J: TRBJ2-7; V: TRBV27; length: 16; D: TRBD1; CDR3: CASSLTGTGENYEQYF; DNA: TGTGCCAGCAGTTTAACAGGGACAGGGGAGAACTACGAGCAGTACTTC
size: -; J: TRBJ2-1; V: TRBV6-1; length: 16; D: TRBD2; CDR3: CASSEAGGGEENEQFF; DNA: TGTGCCAGCAGTGAAGCCGGCGGGGGGGAAGAGAATGAGCAGTTCTTC
size: -; J: TRBJ2-7; V: TRBV27; length: 14; D: TRBD2; CDR3: CASSFGREGYEQYF; DNA: TGTGCCAGCAGTTTTGGCAGGGAGGGCTACGAGCAGTACTTC
size: -; J: TRBJ2-1; V: TRBV9; length: 17; D: TRBD2; CDR3: CASSVFGREGSYNEQFF; DNA: TGTGCCAGCAGCGTATTTGGGCGGGAGGGATCCTACAATGAGCAGTTCTTC
size: -; J: TRBJ2-7; V: TRBV11-2; length: 14; D: -; CDR3: CASSLGSNRYEQYF; DNA: TGTGCCAGCAGCTTAGGTAGTAACAGGTACGAGCAGTACTTC
size: -; J: TRBJ1-5; V: TRBV30; length: 15; D: -; CDR3: CAWATGTLSNQPQHF; DNA: TGTGCCTGGGCAACCGGGACCCTTAGCAATCAGCCCCAGCATTTT
size: once; J: TRBJ2-1; V: TRBV7-9; length: 15; D: TRBD1; CDR3: CASSFGQGEWNEQFF; DNA: TGTGCCAGCAGCTTCGGACAGGGAGAATGGAATGAGCAGTTCTTC
size: -; J: TRBJ1-3; V: TRBV6-6; length: 15; D: TRBD1; CDR3: CASRETGGFGNTIYF; DNA: TGTGCCAGCAGAGAAACAGGGGGCTTCGGAAACACCATATATTTT
size: -; J: TRBJ1-1; V: TRBV7-2; length: 12; D: -; CDR3: CASSALEVEAFF; DNA: TGTGCCAGCAGCGCCCTGGAGGTTGAAGCTTTCTTT